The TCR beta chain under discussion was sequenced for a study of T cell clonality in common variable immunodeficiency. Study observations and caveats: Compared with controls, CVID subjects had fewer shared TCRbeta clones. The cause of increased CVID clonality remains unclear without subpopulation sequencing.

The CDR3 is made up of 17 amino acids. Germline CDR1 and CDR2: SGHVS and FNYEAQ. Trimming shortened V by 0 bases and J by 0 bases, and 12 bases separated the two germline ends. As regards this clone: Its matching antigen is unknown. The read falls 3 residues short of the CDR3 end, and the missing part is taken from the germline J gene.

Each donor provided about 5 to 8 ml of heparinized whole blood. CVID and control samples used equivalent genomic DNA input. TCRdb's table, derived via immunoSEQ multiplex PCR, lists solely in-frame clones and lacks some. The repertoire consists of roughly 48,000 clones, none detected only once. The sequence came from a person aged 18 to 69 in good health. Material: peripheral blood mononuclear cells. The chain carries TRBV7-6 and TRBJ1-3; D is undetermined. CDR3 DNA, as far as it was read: TGTGCCAGCAGCTTAGCGAGGACGGGGAGCTCTGGAAACACC. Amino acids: CASSLARTGSSGNT. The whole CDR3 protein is CASSLARTGSSGNTIYF.